This TCR beta chain was identified in a study of cytomegalovirus exposure and HLA in healthy donors. The germline V gene has CDR1 KGHSH and CDR2 LQKENI. V lost 4 bases to trimming and J lost 10 bases; unmatched junction nucleotides: 18. There are 19 residues in the CDR3. 60 Vbeta and 13 Jbeta primers were used in PCR. Sequencing used immunoSEQ multiplex PCR; TCRdb keeps in-frame clones, though not all of them. The sample records about 170,000 clones, around 80% being singletons. The chain has TRBV18 and TRBJ1-6; 11 bases fit TRBD1. The receptor was derived from a boy younger than 10 in good health and CMV-seronegative. Sequencing was carried out using PBMCs. CDR3 residues: CASSLKGPGTGGVESPLHF. The CDR3 coding sequence is TGTGCCAGCTCACTTAAGGGCCCCGGGACAGGGGGTGTTGAGTCACCCCTCCACTTT. The full variable domain, in which reference TRBV18 and TRBJ1-6 provide the parts outside the CDR3, is NAGVMQNPRHLVRRRGQEARLRCSPMKGHSHVYWYRQLPEEGLKFMVYLQKENIIDESGMPKERFSAEFPKEGPSILRIQQVVRGDSAAYFCASSLKGPGTGGVESPLHFGNGTRLTVT.